This T cell receptor beta chain was identified during a study of T cells after yellow fever vaccination. Study in general: Researchers used SMART-Seq v4 Ultra Low Input to prepare fractions that had low cell numbers. Overall study results and limits: The booster response re-showed most primary clones: around 97% CD4, approximately 86% CD8. Clonotype sharing between CD4 and CD8 compartments was small.

5'RACE template switching added a universal primer site and UMIs to TCR cDNA. TCRdb independently ran MiXCR on the 5' RACE reads; one entry per CDR3 protein. The sample has about 260,000 distinct CDR3 sequences, about 5.2% seen once. This clonotype was observed many times. What it binds is unknown. Sequenced material: CD4+ T cells sorted from PBMCs, taken on the day of the yellow fever booster vaccination. This TCR derives from a young man who received the YFV17D yellow fever vaccine.

The CDR3: CASSLVLGQTYNEQFF. The CDR3 DNA reads as TGTGCCAGCAGCTTAGTTTTGGGACAGACCTACAATGAGCAGTTCTTC. The rearrangement links TRBV7-2 to TRBJ2-1; 7 bases align to TRBD1. Germline CDR1 reads SGHTA; CDR2 reads FQGNSA. Trimming cost V 1 base and J 2 bases; bases outside gene matches: 5. The length of the CDR3 is 16 residues.